The clone carrying this TCR beta chain was picked up a small number of times. Its antigen is unknown. Trimming stripped 1 base from V and 5 bases from J, with 11 bases between. In germline, CDR1 is SGHTA, CDR2 FQGNSA. The CDR3 has 15 residues. The sample is drawn from a study of cytomegalovirus exposure and HLA in healthy donors. Findings of the study overall: By a later analysis, the bulk of CMV-associated TCR beta chains appeared HLA-restricted. For most TCR beta V segments, an earlier analysis put the productive rate at about 90% or about 30% of the time.

The PCR had 60 Vbeta and 13 Jbeta primers. Method: immunoSEQ multiplex PCR; TCRdb's copy keeps in-frame clones and lacks some. The data hold about 200,000 clones, with 70% to 80% observed a single time. The clonotype originates from a man in his thirties or forties in good health and CMV-seronegative. The sequenced material came from PBMCs. The chain recombines TRBV7-2 with TRBJ2-2; TRBD2 is a possible D gene (6 bases). The CDR3 region is CASSLGGAGTGELFF. The CDR3 DNA reads TGTGCCAGCAGCTTAGGAGGGGCGGGGACCGGGGAGCTGTTTTTT. Based on the CDR3 plus reference TRBV7-2 and TRBJ2-2, the full variable domain is GAGVSQSPSNKVTEKGKDVELRCDPISGHTALYWYRQSLGQGLEFLIYFQGNSAPDKSGLPSDRFSAERTGGSVSTLTIQRTQQEDSAVYLCASSLGGAGTGELFFGEGSRLTVL.